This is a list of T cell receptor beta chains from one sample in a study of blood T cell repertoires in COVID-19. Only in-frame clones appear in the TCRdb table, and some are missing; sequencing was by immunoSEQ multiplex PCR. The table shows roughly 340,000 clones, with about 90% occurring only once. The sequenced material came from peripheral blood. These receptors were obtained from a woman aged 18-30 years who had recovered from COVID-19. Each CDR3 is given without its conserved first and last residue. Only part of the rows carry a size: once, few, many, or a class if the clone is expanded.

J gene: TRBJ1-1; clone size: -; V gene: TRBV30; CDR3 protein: AWRSGQVRTEAF
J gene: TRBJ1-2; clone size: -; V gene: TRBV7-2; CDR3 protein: ASSFDRAVYGYT
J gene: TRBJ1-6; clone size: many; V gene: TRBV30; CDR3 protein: AWRVEGGWRGSPLH
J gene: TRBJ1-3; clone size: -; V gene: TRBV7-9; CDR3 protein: ASSPSNLVSGNTIY
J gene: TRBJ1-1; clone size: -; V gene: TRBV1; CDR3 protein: TSSQEDRGLF
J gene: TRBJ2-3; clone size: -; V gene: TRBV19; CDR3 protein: ASSAGTGAGDTQY
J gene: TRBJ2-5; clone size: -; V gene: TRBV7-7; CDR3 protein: ASSRREGQETQY
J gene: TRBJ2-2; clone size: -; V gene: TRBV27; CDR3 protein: ASSRLADTGELF
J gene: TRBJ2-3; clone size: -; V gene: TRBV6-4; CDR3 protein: ASRSTSGSADTQY
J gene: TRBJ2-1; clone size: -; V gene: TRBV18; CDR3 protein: ASYRAGSSYNEQF
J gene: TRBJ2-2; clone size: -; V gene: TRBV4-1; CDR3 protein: ASSQGGSGELF
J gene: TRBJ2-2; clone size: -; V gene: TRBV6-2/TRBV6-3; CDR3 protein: ASSTRAGGLTGELF
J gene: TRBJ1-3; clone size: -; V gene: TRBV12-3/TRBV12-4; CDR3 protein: ASSPGLYTIY
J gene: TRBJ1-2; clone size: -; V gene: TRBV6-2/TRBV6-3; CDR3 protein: ASSYSAGGNYGYT
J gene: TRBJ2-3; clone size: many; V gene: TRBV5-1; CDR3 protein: ASSQLAESTDTQY
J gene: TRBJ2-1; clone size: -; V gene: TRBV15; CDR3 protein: ATSRDPPVAGGDEQF
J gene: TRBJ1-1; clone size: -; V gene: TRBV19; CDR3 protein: ASSTVRPTEAF
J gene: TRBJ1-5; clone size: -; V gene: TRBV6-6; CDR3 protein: ASSFPYQPQH
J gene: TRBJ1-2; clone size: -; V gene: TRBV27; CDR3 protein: ASSEQGPNYGYT
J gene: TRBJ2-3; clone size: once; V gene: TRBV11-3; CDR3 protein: ASGQGRIDDTQY
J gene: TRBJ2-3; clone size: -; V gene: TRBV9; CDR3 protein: ASSEQGGFTDTQY
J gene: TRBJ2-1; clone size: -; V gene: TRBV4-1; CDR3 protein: ASSQSSSSYNEQF
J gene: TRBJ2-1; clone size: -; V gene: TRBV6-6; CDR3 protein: ASSSSGKGEQF
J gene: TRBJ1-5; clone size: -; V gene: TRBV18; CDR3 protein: ASSPTGVGQPQH
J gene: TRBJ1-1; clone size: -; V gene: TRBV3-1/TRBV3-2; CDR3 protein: ASSPRQGLNTEAF
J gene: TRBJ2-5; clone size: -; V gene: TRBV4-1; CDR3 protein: ASSQDKGRETQY
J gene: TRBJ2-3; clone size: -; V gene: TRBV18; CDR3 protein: ASSPQFRVTDTQY
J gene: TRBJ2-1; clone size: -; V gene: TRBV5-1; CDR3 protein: ASSLNRLAGGLESNEQF
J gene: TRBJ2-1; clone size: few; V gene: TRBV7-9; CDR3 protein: ASSLALAGTYNEQF
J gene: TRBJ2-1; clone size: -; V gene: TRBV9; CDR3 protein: ASSGRINNEQF
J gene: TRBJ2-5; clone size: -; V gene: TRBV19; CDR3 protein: ASSTRGAGARETQY
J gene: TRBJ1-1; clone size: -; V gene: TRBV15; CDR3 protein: ATSRMTGSTEAF